Below, one T cell receptor (beta chain) is given with its context. The antigen is unknown. These data come from a study of shared clonotypes between healthy human individuals. Data came from immunoSEQ multiplex PCR; TCRdb stores just in-frame clones and leaves some out. The table includes around 2,000,000 clones, just over 90% detected once. Naive-designated CD8 cells lacked CD45RO, were positively enriched for CCR7, and omitted terminally differentiated effector memory CD45RA+ cells. Study results and caveats: Lower generation probabilities were found for non-shared clonotypes than for those shared by all four donors. What rarefaction showed was incomplete sorted-subset sequencing despite large depth.

CDR3 length: 16 residues. Germline CDR1 is MDHEN and CDR2 is SYDVKM. Trimming took 5 bases from V and 7 from J; bases not matched to a gene: 12. The specimen sequenced was naive CD8+ T cells from PBMCs. The sequence derives from a man aged 18 to 30 in good health. Some clones in this sample may be carry-over from other donors' samples. This rearrangement joins TRBV28 to TRBJ2-1; 9 bases align to TRBD2. The DNA of the CDR3 is TGTGCCAGCAGTCCGGCTAGCGGGATTATTCGGAATGAGCAGTTCTTC. Translated, it gives CASSPASGIIRNEQFF.